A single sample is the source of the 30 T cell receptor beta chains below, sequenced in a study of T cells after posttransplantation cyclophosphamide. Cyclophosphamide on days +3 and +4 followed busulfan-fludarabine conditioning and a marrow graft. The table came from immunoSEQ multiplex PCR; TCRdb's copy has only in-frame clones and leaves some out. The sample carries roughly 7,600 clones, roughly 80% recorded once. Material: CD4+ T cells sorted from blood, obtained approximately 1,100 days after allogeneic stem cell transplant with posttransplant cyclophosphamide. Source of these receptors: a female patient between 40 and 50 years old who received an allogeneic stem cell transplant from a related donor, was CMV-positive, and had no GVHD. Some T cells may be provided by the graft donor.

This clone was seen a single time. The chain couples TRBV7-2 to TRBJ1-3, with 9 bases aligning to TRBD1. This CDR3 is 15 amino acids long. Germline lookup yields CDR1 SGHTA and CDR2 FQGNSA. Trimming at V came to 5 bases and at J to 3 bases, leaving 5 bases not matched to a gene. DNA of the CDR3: TGTGCCAGCAGCCCACAGGGGGCAAATGGAAACACCATATATTTT. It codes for CASSPQGANGNTIYF. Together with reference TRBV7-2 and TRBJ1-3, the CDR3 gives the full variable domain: GAGVSQSPSNKVTEKGKDVELRCDPISGHTALYWYRQSLGQGLEFLIYFQGNSAPDKSGLPSDRFSAERTGGSVSTLTIQRTQQEDSAVYLCASSPQGANGNTIYFGEGSWLTVV.

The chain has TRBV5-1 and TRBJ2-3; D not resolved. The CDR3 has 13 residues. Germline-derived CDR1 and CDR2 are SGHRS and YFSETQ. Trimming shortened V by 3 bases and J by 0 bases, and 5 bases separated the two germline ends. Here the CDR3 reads CASSSLSTDTQYF. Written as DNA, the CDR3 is TGCGCCAGCAGCTCCCTTAGCACAGATACGCAGTATTTT.

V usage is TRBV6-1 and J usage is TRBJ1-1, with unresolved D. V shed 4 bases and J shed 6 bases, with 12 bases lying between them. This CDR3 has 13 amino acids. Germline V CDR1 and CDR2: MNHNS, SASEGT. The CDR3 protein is CASSVKEWSEAFF. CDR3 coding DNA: TGTGCCAGCAGTGTGAAGGAGTGGTCTGAAGCTTTCTTT.

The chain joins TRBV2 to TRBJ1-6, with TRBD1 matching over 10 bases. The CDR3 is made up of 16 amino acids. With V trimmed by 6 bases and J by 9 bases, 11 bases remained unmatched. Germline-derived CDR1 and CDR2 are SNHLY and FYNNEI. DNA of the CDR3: TGTGCCAGCAGCCAGACAGGGGGCCATAGGAGTTCACCCCTCCACTTT. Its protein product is CASSQTGGHRSSPLHF.

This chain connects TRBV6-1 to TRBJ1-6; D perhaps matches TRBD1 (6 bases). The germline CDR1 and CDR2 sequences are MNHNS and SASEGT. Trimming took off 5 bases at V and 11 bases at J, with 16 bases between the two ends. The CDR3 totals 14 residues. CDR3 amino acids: CASSSRDTGAPLHF. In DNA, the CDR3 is TGTGCCAGCAGTTCTCGGGACACAGGAGCACCCCTCCACTTT.

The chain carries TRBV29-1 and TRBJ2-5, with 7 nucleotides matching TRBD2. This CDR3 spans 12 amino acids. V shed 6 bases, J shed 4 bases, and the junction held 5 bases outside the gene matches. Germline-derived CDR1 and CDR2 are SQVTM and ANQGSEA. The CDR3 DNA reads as TGCAGCGTCCGGGGGGTCGGAGAGACCCAGTACTTC. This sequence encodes CSVRGVGETQYF. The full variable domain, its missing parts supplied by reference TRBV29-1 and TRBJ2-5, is SAVISQKPSRDICQRGTSLTIQCQVDSQVTMMFWYRQQPGQSLTLIATANQGSEATYESGFVIDKFPISRPNLTFSTLTVSNMSPEDSSIYLCSVRGVGETQYFGPGTRLLVL.

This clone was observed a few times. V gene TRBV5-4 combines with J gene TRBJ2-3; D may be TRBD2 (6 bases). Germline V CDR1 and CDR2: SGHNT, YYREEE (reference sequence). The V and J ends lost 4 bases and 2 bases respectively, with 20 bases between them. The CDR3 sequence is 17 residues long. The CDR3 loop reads CASSAFIRTIITDTQYF. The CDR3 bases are TGTGCCAGCAGCGCATTCATCCGGACTATCATCACAGATACGCAGTATTTT.

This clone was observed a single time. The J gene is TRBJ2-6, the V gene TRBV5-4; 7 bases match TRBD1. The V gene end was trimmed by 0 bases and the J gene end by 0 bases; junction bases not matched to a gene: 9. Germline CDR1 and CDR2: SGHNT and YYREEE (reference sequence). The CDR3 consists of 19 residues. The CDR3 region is CASSLAVGGPTSGANVLTF. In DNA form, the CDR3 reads TGTGCCAGCAGCTTGGCCGTAGGGGGCCCTACCTCTGGGGCCAACGTCCTGACTTTC.

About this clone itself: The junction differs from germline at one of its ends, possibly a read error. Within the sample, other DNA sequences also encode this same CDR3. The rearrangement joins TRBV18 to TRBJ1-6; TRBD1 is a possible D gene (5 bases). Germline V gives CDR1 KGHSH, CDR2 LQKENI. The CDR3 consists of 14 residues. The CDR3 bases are TGTGCCAGCTCATCGGACACCCCCAATTCCCCCCTCCACTTT. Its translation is CASSSDTPNSPLHF.

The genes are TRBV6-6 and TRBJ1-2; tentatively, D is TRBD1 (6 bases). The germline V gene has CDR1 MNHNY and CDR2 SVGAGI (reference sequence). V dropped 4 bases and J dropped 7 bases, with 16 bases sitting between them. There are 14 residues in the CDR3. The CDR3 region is CASSFRQAPGGYTF. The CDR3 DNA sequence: TGTGCCAGCAGTTTTAGACAGGCCCCGGGTGGCTACACCTTC.

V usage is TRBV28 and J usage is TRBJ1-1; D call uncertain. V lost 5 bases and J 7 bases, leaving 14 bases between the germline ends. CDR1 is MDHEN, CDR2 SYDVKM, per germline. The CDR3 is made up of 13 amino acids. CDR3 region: CASSPPGAREAFF. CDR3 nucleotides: TGTGCCAGCAGTCCCCCAGGCGCCCGTGAAGCTTTCTTT.

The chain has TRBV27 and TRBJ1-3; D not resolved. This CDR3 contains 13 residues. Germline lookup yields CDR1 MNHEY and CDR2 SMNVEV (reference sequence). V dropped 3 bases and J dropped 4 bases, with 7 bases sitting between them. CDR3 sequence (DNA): TGTGCCAGCAGTTTCGCCAGAGGAAACACCATATATTTT. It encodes CASSFARGNTIYF.

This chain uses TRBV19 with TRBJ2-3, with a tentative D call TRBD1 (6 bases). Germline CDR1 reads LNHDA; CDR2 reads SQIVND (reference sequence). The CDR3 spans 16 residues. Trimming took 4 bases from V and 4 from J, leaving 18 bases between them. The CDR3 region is CASSNSQASGADTQYF. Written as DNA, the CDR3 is TGTGCCAGTAGTAATAGTCAGGCCTCAGGGGCAGATACGCAGTATTTT.

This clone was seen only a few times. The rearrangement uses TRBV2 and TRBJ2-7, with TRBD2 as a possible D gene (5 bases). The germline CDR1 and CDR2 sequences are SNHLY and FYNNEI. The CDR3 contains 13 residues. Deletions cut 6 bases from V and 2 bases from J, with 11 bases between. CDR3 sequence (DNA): TGTGCCAGCAGCCCGGACTCCGCCTACGAGCAGTACTTC. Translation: CASSPDSAYEQYF.

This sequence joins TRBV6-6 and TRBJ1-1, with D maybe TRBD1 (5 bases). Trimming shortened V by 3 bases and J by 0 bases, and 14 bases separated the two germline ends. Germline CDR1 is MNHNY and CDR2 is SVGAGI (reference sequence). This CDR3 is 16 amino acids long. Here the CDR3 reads CASSYGRGKLNTEAFF. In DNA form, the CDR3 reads TGTGCCAGCAGTTATGGAAGGGGAAAGCTGAACACTGAAGCTTTCTTT.

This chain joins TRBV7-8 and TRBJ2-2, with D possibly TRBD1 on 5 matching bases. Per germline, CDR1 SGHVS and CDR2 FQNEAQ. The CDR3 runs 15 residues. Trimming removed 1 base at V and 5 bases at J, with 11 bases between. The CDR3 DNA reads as TGTGCCAGCAGCTTAGTCAGGGTAGGAACCGGGGAGCTGTTTTTT. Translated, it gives CASSLVRVGTGELFF.

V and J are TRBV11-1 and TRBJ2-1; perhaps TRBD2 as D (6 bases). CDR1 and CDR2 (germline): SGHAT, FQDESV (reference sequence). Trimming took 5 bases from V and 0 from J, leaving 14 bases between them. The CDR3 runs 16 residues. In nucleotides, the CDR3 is TGTGCCAGCAGCGCGGGTCGGGGGAACTCCTACAATGAGCAGTTCTTC. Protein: CASSAGRGNSYNEQFF.

The CDR3 here is CASSRLADYGYTF. The CDR3 DNA reads TGTGCCAGCAGCCGCCTGGCGGACTATGGCTACACCTTC. This chain uses TRBV11-2 with TRBJ1-2; D gene ambiguous. The CDR3 runs to 13 residues. Germline CDR1 reads SGHAT; CDR2 reads FQNNGV. V gave up 5 bases and J gave up 3 bases, with 10 bases separating them.

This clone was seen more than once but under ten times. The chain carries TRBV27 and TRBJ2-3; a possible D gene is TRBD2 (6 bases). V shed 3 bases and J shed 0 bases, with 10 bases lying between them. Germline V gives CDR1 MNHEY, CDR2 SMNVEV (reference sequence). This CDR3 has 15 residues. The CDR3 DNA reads TGTGCCAGCAGTTTCAAGGGGAGGAGCACAGATACGCAGTATTTT. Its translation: CASSFKGRSTDTQYF.

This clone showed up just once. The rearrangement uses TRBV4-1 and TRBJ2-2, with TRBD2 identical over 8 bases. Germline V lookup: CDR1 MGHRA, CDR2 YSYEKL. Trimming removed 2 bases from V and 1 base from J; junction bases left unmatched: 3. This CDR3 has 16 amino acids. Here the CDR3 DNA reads TGCGCCAGCAGCCAATCCAGCGGGGGGAACACCGGGGAGCTGTTTTTT. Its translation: CASSQSSGGNTGELFF.

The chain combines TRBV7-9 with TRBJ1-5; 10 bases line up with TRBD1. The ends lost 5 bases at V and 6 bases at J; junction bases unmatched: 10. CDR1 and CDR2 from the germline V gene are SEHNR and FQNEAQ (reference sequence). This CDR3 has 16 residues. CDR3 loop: CASSRIRDRGSQPQHF. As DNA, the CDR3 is TGTGCCAGCAGCCGAATTAGGGACAGGGGTTCTCAGCCCCAGCATTTT.

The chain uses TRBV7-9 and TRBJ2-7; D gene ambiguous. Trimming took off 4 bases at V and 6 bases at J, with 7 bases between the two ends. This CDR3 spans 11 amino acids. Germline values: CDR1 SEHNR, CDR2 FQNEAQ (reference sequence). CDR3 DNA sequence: TGTGCCAGCAGCTCCCCTCGCGAGCAGTACTTC. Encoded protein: CASSSPREQYF.

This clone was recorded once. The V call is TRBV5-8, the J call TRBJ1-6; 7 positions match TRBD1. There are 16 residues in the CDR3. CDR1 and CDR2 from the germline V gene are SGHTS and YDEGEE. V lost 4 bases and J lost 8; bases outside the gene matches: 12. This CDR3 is CASSQEPKGADSPLHF. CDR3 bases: TGTGCCAGCAGCCAAGAACCGAAGGGGGCGGATTCACCCCTCCACTTT.

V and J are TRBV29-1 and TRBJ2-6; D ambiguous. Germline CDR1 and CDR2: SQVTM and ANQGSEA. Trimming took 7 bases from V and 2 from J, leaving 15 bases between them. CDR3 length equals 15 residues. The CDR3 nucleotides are TGCAGCGACCCAACTCGGCGGACTGGGGCCAACGTCCTGACTTTC. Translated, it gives CSDPTRRTGANVLTF.

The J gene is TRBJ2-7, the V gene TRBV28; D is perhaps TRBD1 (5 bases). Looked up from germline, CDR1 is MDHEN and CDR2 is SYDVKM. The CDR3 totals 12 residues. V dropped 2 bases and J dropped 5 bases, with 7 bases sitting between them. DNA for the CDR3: TGTGCCAGCAGTTTAAGGGGCCACGAGCAGTACTTC. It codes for CASSLRGHEQYF.

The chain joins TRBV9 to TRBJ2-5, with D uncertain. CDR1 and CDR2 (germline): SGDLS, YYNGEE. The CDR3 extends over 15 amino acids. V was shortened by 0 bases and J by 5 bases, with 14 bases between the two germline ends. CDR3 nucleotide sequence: TGTGCCAGCAGCGTAGTGGGTCTCCCCAGGGAGACCCAGTACTTC. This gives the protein CASSVVGLPRETQYF.

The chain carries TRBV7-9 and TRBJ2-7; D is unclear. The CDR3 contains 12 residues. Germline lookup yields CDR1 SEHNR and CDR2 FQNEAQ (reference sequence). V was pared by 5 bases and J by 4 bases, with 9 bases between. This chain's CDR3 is CASSLRAYEQYF. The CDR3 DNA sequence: TGTGCCAGCAGCCTTAGAGCGTACGAGCAGTACTTC.

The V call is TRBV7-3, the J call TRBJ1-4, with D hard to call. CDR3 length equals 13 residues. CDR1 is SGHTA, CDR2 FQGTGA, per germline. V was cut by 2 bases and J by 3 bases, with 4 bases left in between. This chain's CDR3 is CASSLSPNEKLFF. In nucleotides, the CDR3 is TGTGCCAGCAGCTTATCTCCTAATGAAAAACTGTTTTTT.

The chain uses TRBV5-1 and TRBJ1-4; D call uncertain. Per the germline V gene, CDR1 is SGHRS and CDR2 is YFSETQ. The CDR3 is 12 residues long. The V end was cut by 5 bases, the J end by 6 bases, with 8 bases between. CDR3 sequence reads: CASRTEDEKLFF. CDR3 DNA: TGCGCCAGCAGGACCGAGGATGAAAAACTGTTTTTT.

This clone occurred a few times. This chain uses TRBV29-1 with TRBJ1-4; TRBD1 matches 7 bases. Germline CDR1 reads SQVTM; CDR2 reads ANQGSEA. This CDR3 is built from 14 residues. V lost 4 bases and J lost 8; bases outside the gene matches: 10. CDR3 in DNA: TGCAGCGTTGTCGTGAGGGGGCACGACGAAAAACTGTTTTTT. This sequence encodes CSVVVRGHDEKLFF.